This T cell receptor (beta chain) is from a study of cytomegalovirus exposure and HLA in healthy donors. Study-level findings and limits: Later findings reportedly placed an Asian-associated ancestry cluster below the roughly 660-donor mean for N-insertions. A list of around 160 TCR beta chains associated with cytomegalovirus was given. There were several of the most significant clusters that appeared linked to common viral pathogens in a later analysis.

In its sample, this clone was seen once. Antigen unknown. The PCR contained 60 Vbeta and 13 Jbeta primers. TCRdb keeps only in-frame clones here, not all; method: immunoSEQ multiplex PCR. The profile shows around 130,000 clones, roughly 77% of them singletons. The CDR3 loop spans 13 amino acids. The germline gives CDR1 SGHRS, CDR2 YFSETQ. J lost 5 bases, V lost 0 bases, and 1 base had no gene match. This receptor was obtained from a woman in her thirties in good health and CMV-seronegative. What was sequenced was PBMCs. The chain recombines TRBV5-1 with TRBJ2-5, with 7 bases fitting TRBD2. The DNA of the CDR3 is TGCGCCAGCAGCTTGGCCGGGGGGGAGACCCAGTACTTC. Its protein is CASSLAGGETQYF.